The 29 T cell receptor beta chains listed next were all sequenced from one sample in a study of shared clonotypes between healthy human individuals. Profiling relied on immunoSEQ multiplex PCR, and the TCRdb table lists in-frame clones only, not all of them. The sample holds 1,500,000 or so clones, about 96% seen once. The material sequenced was naive CD4+ T cells sorted from blood. The subset here: CD45RA+ positively selected. The receptors here all came from a man aged 25 to 45 in good health.

The CDR3 sequence is CASSIKTLAGLEEQYF. CDR3 bases: TGTGCCAGTAGTATAAAGACCCTAGCGGGATTGGAAGAGCAGTACTTC. The V gene is TRBV19, the J gene TRBJ2-7, with 9 bases matching TRBD2. The CDR3 runs 16 residues. V dropped 2 bases and J dropped 7; count of bases not matched to a gene: 12. Germline loops: CDR1 LNHDA, CDR2 SQIVND (reference sequence).

The chain links TRBV27 to TRBJ1-2; 10 nucleotides line up with TRBD1. CDR3 length: 16 residues. Germline V CDR1 and CDR2: MNHEY, SMNVEV (reference sequence). Trimming took 5 bases from V and 3 from J; bases not matched to a gene: 9. CDR3 DNA sequence: TGTGCCAGCAGTCCCGGTCCCGGGACAGGGGACTATGGCTACACCTTC. Translating gives CASSPGPGTGDYGYTF.

This chain links TRBV9 with TRBJ1-2; D gene ambiguous. The V end was cut by 0 bases, the J end by 0 bases, with 12 bases between. The CDR3 has 16 residues. Germline values: CDR1 SGDLS, CDR2 YYNGEE. The CDR3 here is CASSVAFIRPNYGYTF. CDR3 nucleotides: TGTGCCAGCAGCGTAGCATTTATCCGGCCTAACTATGGCTACACCTTC.

The V gene is TRBV27, the J gene TRBJ2-3, with 8 bases identical to TRBD2. Germline assignment: CDR1 MNHEY and CDR2 SMNVEV (reference sequence). V lost 3 bases, J lost 3 bases, and 17 bases stayed unmatched. CDR3 length: 19 residues. CDR3: CASSFLMSGRFPRTDTQYF. In nucleotides, the CDR3 is TGTGCCAGCAGTTTCCTCATGAGCGGGAGATTTCCCCGTACAGATACGCAGTATTTT.

This sequence joins TRBV7-2 and TRBJ2-7, with D perhaps TRBD2 (6 bases). Germline V gene lookup returns CDR1 SGHTA and CDR2 FQGNSA. The CDR3 spans 15 residues. Trimming left V 0 bases short and J 2 bases short, with 11 bases between. CDR3: CASSLAGGIAYEQYF. Here the CDR3 DNA reads TGTGCCAGCAGCTTAGCCGGCGGGATCGCCTACGAGCAGTACTTC.

The genes are TRBV28 and TRBJ2-7; 10 bases are a match to TRBD2. The CDR3 covers 16 residues. Germline trimming cut 6 bases from V and 5 bases from J; bases unmatched to any gene: 13. CDR1 is MDHEN and CDR2 is SYDVKM in the germline V gene. The CDR3 DNA follows: TGTGCCAGCAGCCAAGCGGGAGGGCCTACGAACGACGAGCAGTACTTC. This translates into CASSQAGGPTNDEQYF. Full variable domain (outside the CDR3, taken from reference TRBV28 and TRBJ2-7): DVKVTQSSRYLVKRTGEKVFLECVQDMDHENMFWYRQDPGLGLRLIYFSYDVKMKEKGDIPEGYSVSREKKERFSLILESASTNQTSMYLCASSQAGGPTNDEQYFGPGTRLTVT.

The DNA of the CDR3 is TGTGCCAGCAGTTACATCCAGGGGGCTACAGGCGGGGAGCTGTTTTTT. The encoded protein is CASSYIQGATGGELFF. V and J are TRBV6-6 and TRBJ2-2; TRBD1 matches 8 bases. The V segment lost 2 bases and the J segment 7 bases; nucleotides outside the gene matches: 9. CDR3 length: 16 amino acids. Germline V gene data show CDR1 as MNHNY and CDR2 as SVGAGI (reference sequence).

The chain combines TRBV5-4 with TRBJ2-3, with D perhaps TRBD1 (5 bases). V was shortened by 5 bases and J by 2 bases, with 18 bases between the two germline ends. Germline V gene lookup returns CDR1 SGHNT and CDR2 YYREEE (reference sequence). CDR3 length equals 16 residues. CDR3 residues: CASRPDSSWYTDTQYF. The CDR3 region has the DNA TGTGCCAGCAGACCTGACAGCTCATGGTACACAGATACGCAGTATTTT.

A single count supports this clone. Other DNA sequences from this sample encode an identical CDR3 as well. This chain links TRBV30 with TRBJ2-7; 7 bases match TRBD1. The trim removed 2 bases at V and 4 bases at J, leaving 2 bases unmatched. CDR3 length: 12 amino acids. Germline assignment: CDR1 GTSNPN and CDR2 SVGIG (reference sequence). The CDR3, as DNA: TGTGCCTGGAGTCCAGGGGGATACGAGCAGTACTTC. This codes for CAWSPGGYEQYF. Full variable domain (remainder filled in from reference TRBV30 and TRBJ2-7): SQTIHQWPATLVQPVGSPLSLECTVEGTSNPNLYWYRQAAGRGLQLLFYSVGIGQISSEVPQNLSASRPQDRQFILSSKKLLLSDSGFYLCAWSPGGYEQYFGPGTRLTVT.

The chain combines TRBV18 with TRBJ1-4, with D hard to call. The CDR3 is 16 amino acids. V was shortened by 6 bases and J by 8 bases, with 22 bases between the two germline ends. Germline CDR1 KGHSH, CDR2 LQKENI. The CDR3 DNA reads as TGTGCCAGCTCGCTCCCCGGGCGGGCGAAGGACGAAAAACTGTTTTTT. The encoded protein is CASSLPGRAKDEKLFF.

J is TRBJ2-1 and V is TRBV5-1; 9 bases line up with TRBD2. CDR1 is SGHRS and CDR2 is YFSETQ in the germline V gene. This CDR3 region has 15 residues. V dropped 5 bases and J dropped 4; count of bases not matched to a gene: 7. CDR3 protein: CASRDRTSAYNEQFF. CDR3 nucleotide sequence: TGCGCCAGCAGGGACAGGACTAGCGCATACAATGAGCAGTTCTTC.

The rearrangement uses TRBV19 and TRBJ1-1, with D possibly being TRBD1 (5 bases). Trimming pared 7 bases from V and 10 bases from J, leaving 16 bases between. Germline-derived CDR1 and CDR2 are LNHDA and SQIVND (reference sequence). This CDR3 is built from 12 residues. In nucleotides, the CDR3 is TGTGCCAGTAAGGGGATCTTGGAGAGAGCTTTCTTT. It is translated as CASKGILERAFF.

The V and J genes are TRBV10-3 and TRBJ2-7, with TRBD2 as a possible D gene (6 bases). From germline, CDR1 is ENHRY and CDR2 SYGVKD. Trimming removed 6 bases from V and 0 bases from J, with 15 bases in between. The CDR3 sequence is 15 residues long. The CDR3 region has the DNA TGTGCCATCAGAACCGGGACTGGAAGCTCCTACGAGCAGTACTTC. It is translated as CAIRTGTGSSYEQYF.

This clone was detected once. The sample has other DNA sequences that encode this CDR3 too. The chain joins TRBV15 to TRBJ2-7; TRBD1 aligns across 7 bases. V lost 4 bases, J lost 4 bases, and 16 bases stayed unmatched. The V gene's germline CDR1 is LNHNV and CDR2 YYDKDF (reference sequence). This CDR3 comprises 17 residues. The CDR3 nucleotides are TGTGCCACCAGCAACAGGGGACGAGTCGAAGGGAGATACGAGCAGTACTTC. Translating it yields CATSNRGRVEGRYEQYF.

V is TRBV29-1 and J is TRBJ1-5; 9 bases agree with TRBD1. With V trimmed by 6 bases and J by 2 bases, 2 bases remained unmatched. The CDR3 consists of 13 residues. Germline loops: CDR1 SQVTM, CDR2 ANQGSEA. CDR3 nucleotide sequence: TGCAGCGTCTGGACAGGGGGCAATCAGCCCCAGCATTTT. Encoded protein: CSVWTGGNQPQHF. Combining the CDR3 with reference TRBV29-1 and TRBJ1-5 gives the whole variable domain SAVISQKPSRDICQRGTSLTIQCQVDSQVTMMFWYRQQPGQSLTLIATANQGSEATYESGFVIDKFPISRPNLTFSTLTVSNMSPEDSSIYLCSVWTGGNQPQHFGDGTRLSIL.

The chain couples TRBV30 to TRBJ2-3; TRBD2 is a possible D gene (7 bases). V shed 2 bases and J shed 0 bases, with 15 bases lying between them. Germline CDR1 is GTSNPN and CDR2 is SVGIG (reference sequence). This CDR3 region has 16 residues. The CDR3 bases are TGTGCCTGGAGTTCGGCCGGGGGGCCTAGCACAGATACGCAGTATTTT. Translated, it gives CAWSSAGGPSTDTQYF.

This clone was seen only a few times. The rearrangement joins TRBV10-3 to TRBJ1-5, with a weak D call TRBD1 (5 bases). The V end lost 4 bases, the J end lost 9 bases, and 10 bases lay between the germline ends. The V gene's germline CDR1 is ENHRY and CDR2 SYGVKD. This CDR3 spans 12 amino acids. Here the CDR3 reads CAISGDVGPQHF. CDR3 coding DNA: TGTGCCATCAGTGGGGACGTTGGGCCCCAGCATTTT.

The chain joins TRBV29-1 to TRBJ2-5; D remains ambiguous. The germline gives CDR1 SQVTM, CDR2 ANQGSEA. V gave up 3 bases and J gave up 5 bases, with 19 bases separating them. The CDR3 sequence is 15 residues long. CDR3 in amino acids: CSVDPRSPLLETQYF. CDR3 sequence (DNA): TGCAGCGTTGACCCCAGGTCCCCGCTTTTGGAGACCCAGTACTTC.

In regard to this clone: This sample includes further DNA sequences coding for the same CDR3. The chain has TRBV6-5 and TRBJ2-7; D call uncertain. V was shortened by 5 bases and J by 3 bases, with 2 bases between the two germline ends. This CDR3 comprises 10 residues. Germline-derived CDR1 and CDR2 are MNHEY and SVGAGI. Here the CDR3 reads CASSDYEQYF. The DNA of the CDR3 is TGTGCCAGCAGTGACTACGAGCAGTACTTC.

The V call is TRBV18, the J call TRBJ2-7; TRBD2 aligns across 12 bases. V lost 5 bases to trimming and J lost 6 bases; unmatched junction nucleotides: 26. This CDR3 is built from 21 residues. CDR1 is KGHSH, CDR2 LQKENI, per germline. DNA for the CDR3: TGTGCCAGCTCAATAAACAGGGGGCAACTAGCGGGAGGACCCTCACCTACCGAGCAGTACTTC. Residues: CASSINRGQLAGGPSPTEQYF. Full variable domain (remainder filled in from reference TRBV18 and TRBJ2-7): NAGVMQNPRHLVRRRGQEARLRCSPMKGHSHVYWYRQLPEEGLKFMVYLQKENIIDESGMPKERFSAEFPKEGPSILRIQQVVRGDSAAYFCASSINRGQLAGGPSPTEQYFGPGTRLTVT.

The chain recombines TRBV5-1 with TRBJ2-3, with 11 bases identical to TRBD2. Germline V lookup: CDR1 SGHRS, CDR2 YFSETQ. With 2 bases clipped from V and 7 bases from J, the junction kept 6 bases outside the gene matches. This CDR3 comprises 15 residues. The CDR3 region is CASSFEGLAAHTQYF. As DNA, the CDR3 is TGCGCCAGCAGCTTTGAGGGACTAGCGGCCCATACGCAGTATTTT. Looking up the rest from reference TRBV5-1 and TRBJ2-3 gives the full variable domain: KAGVTQTPRYLIKTRGQQVTLSCSPISGHRSVSWYQQTPGQGLQFLFEYFSETQRNKGNFPGRFSGRQFSNSRSEMNVSTLELGDSALYLCASSFEGLAAHTQYFGPGTRLTVL.

The rearrangement links TRBV6-5 to TRBJ2-1; D is ambiguous. Deletions cut 3 bases from V and 2 bases from J, with 11 bases between. Germline values: CDR1 MNHEY, CDR2 SVGAGI. This CDR3 region has 15 residues. The CDR3 spells CASSYEWATYNEQFF. In nucleotides, the CDR3 is TGTGCCAGCAGTTATGAGTGGGCAACCTACAATGAGCAGTTCTTC.

The V and J genes are TRBV5-1 and TRBJ2-1; TRBD2 might be the D (5 bases). The germline V gene encodes CDR1 SGHRS and CDR2 YFSETQ. Trimming left V 2 bases short and J 4 bases short, with 13 bases between. This CDR3 is 15 amino acids long. The CDR3 protein is CASSFYGIGYNEQFF. As DNA, the CDR3 is TGCGCCAGCAGCTTCTACGGGATAGGGTACAATGAGCAGTTCTTC.

This rearrangement joins TRBV5-6 to TRBJ1-5; D is ambiguous. This CDR3 spans 15 amino acids. Between the trimmed V and J ends, which lost 2 bases and 5 bases, there was a span of 14 bases. Germline V CDR1 and CDR2: SGHDT, YYEEEE. CDR3 sequence reads: CASSLGLRIDQPQHF. CDR3 nucleotide sequence: TGTGCCAGCAGCTTAGGGTTACGAATAGATCAGCCCCAGCATTTT. Supplemented by reference TRBV5-6 and TRBJ1-5, the full variable domain reads DAGVTQSPTHLIKTRGQQVTLRCSPKSGHDTVSWYQQALGQGPQFIFQYYEEEERQRGNFPDRFSGHQFPNYSSELNVNALLLGDSALYLCASSLGLRIDQPQHFGDGTRLSIL.

The rearrangement uses TRBV29-1 and TRBJ2-5, with 8 bases fitting TRBD1. Trimming removed 3 bases from V and 5 bases from J; junction bases left unmatched: 5. The CDR3 spans 13 residues. The germline CDR1 and CDR2 sequences are SQVTM and ANQGSEA. CDR3 sequence: CSVDEQGDETQYF. The CDR3 DNA is TGCAGCGTTGATGAACAGGGGGACGAGACCCAGTACTTC. Drawing the rest from reference TRBV29-1 and TRBJ2-5, the complete variable domain is SAVISQKPSRDICQRGTSLTIQCQVDSQVTMMFWYRQQPGQSLTLIATANQGSEATYESGFVIDKFPISRPNLTFSTLTVSNMSPEDSSIYLCSVDEQGDETQYFGPGTRLLVL.

The chain carries TRBV5-1 and TRBJ2-3; TRBD2 aligns across 10 bases. The J segment lost 7 bases and the V segment lost 4 bases, leaving 9 bases of the junction unmatched. Germline V gene lookup returns CDR1 SGHRS and CDR2 YFSETQ. This CDR3 contains 15 residues. CDR3 protein: CASSQLAGSGNTQYF. In DNA, the CDR3 is TGCGCCAGCAGCCAACTAGCGGGGTCCGGGAATACGCAGTATTTT.

The chain is built from TRBV7-9 and TRBJ2-1; TRBD2 is a possible D gene (6 bases). CDR1 is SEHNR, CDR2 FQNEAQ, per germline (reference sequence). This CDR3 contains 16 residues. Trimming left V 4 bases short and J 1 base short, with 14 bases between. The CDR3 sequence is CASSSGRRGSYNEQFF. CDR3 DNA: TGTGCCAGCAGCTCCGGTAGGCGGGGTTCCTACAATGAGCAGTTCTTC.

This chain links TRBV5-4 with TRBJ2-3, with TRBD1 matching 7 bases. Germline V lookup: CDR1 SGHNT, CDR2 YYREEE (reference sequence). V shed 2 bases, J shed 8 bases, and the junction held 2 bases outside the gene matches. CDR3 length: 12 amino acids. CDR3 coding DNA: TGTGCCAGCAGCTTCGACAGGGTTACGCAGTATTTT. Its protein product is CASSFDRVTQYF.

CDR3 nucleotides: TGTGCCAGCAGTTCCGGCGGGAGAATAGGGTCCTACGAGCAGTACTTC. As protein: CASSSGGRIGSYEQYF. The chain carries TRBV6-5 and TRBJ2-7, with 7 positions matching TRBD2. V shed 4 bases, J shed 1 base, and the junction held 10 bases outside the gene matches. The germline gives CDR1 MNHEY, CDR2 SVGAGI. The CDR3 runs to 16 residues.